A selection of T cell receptor beta chains follows, all from one sample in a study of cytomegalovirus exposure and HLA in healthy donors. Generated by immunoSEQ multiplex PCR, the TCRdb table keeps only in-frame clones and is missing some. The sample lists approximately 240,000 clones; around 88% were seen once. The sample comprised PBMCs. The receptors come from a woman younger than 35 in good health and CMV-seronegative. Both conserved end residues are part of each CDR3. The order of the fields is D gene, V gene, CDR3 protein. A D gene is named only where the DNA matches it firmly.

D gene: .; V gene: TRBV21-1; CDR3 protein: CASSKGGSSSGSWNEQFF
D gene: .; V gene: TRBV5-1; CDR3 protein: CASSLSVSGFSYEQYF
D gene: .; V gene: TRBV6-1; CDR3 protein: CASSYNQPQHF
D gene: .; V gene: TRBV7-2; CDR3 protein: CASSLARGGVGQPQHF
D gene: .; V gene: TRBV7-6; CDR3 protein: CASSPQVTPRVVLEQYF
D gene: .; V gene: TRBV28; CDR3 protein: CASSLSTGYEQYF
D gene: TRBD2; V gene: TRBV7-6; CDR3 protein: CASSLENYSGNEQFF
D gene: .; V gene: TRBV9; CDR3 protein: CASSVTLSYNEQFF
D gene: TRBD2; V gene: TRBV5-1; CDR3 protein: CASSLTSGTYEQYF
D gene: .; V gene: TRBV4-1; CDR3 protein: CASSQDGRGRTGELFF
D gene: TRBD2; V gene: TRBV7-2; CDR3 protein: CASSLSGGALNEQFF
D gene: TRBD1; V gene: TRBV18; CDR3 protein: CASSQGTEMSYEQYF
D gene: .; V gene: TRBV19; CDR3 protein: CASSRTVQFPEQYF
D gene: TRBD1; V gene: TRBV7-2; CDR3 protein: CASSVRDRGFSENEKLFF
D gene: .; V gene: TRBV7-6; CDR3 protein: CASSYSRGSGSTDTQYF
D gene: .; V gene: TRBV29-1; CDR3 protein: CSGRGPETQYF
D gene: TRBD1; V gene: TRBV18; CDR3 protein: CASSAGQGIWETQYF
D gene: TRBD1; V gene: TRBV4-2; CDR3 protein: CASSFRQGVDEKLFF
D gene: .; V gene: TRBV7-6; CDR3 protein: CASSFFRGRTEAFF
D gene: TRBD2; V gene: TRBV19; CDR3 protein: CASRAFAGGPGDTQYF
D gene: TRBD2; V gene: TRBV2; CDR3 protein: CASSFGLAVYNEQFF
D gene: .; V gene: TRBV4-3; CDR3 protein: CASSQDSGGPYGYTF
D gene: TRBD1; V gene: TRBV7-8; CDR3 protein: CASSYDRGRDEQYF